These T cell receptor beta chains were read from a single sample in a study of cytomegalovirus exposure and HLA in healthy donors. Profiled with immunoSEQ multiplex PCR; TCRdb holds only in-frame clones, not every one. The sample consists of tens of thousands of clones, roughly three quarters of them appearing once. The material sequenced was PBMCs. The origin of the receptors is a woman aged 40 to 55 in good health and CMV-seropositive. CDR3s include the opening cysteine and the closing phenylalanine or tryptophan. D genes are given only for firm matches. Clone size is given for some rows only: seen once, a few or many times, or a class if the clone is expanded.

d_call	clone_size	j_call	v_call	cdr3_nt	cdr3_aa
NA	NA	TRBJ2-6	TRBV29-1	TGCAGCGTCCTGGACAGTTCAGGGGCCAACGTCCTGACTTTC	CSVLDSSGANVLTF
NA	NA	TRBJ2-1	TRBV28	TGTGCCAGCAGCCAGAGGCCCGGGACTGCATACAATGAGCAGTTCTTC	CASSQRPGTAYNEQFF
TRBD2	few	TRBJ2-3	TRBV19	TGTGCCAGTAGTCCGCTGACTAGCTCAGATACGCAGTATTTT	CASSPLTSSDTQYF
NA	NA	TRBJ2-5	TRBV7-7	TGTGCTAGCAGCTTTTCCGGGGTGCAAGAGACCCAGTACTTC	CASSFSGVQETQYF
NA	NA	TRBJ1-2	TRBV28	TGTGCCACCGGATACCCTAACAGGGTTGCTGGCTACACCTTC	CATGYPNRVAGYTF
NA	NA	TRBJ2-2	TRBV7-3	TGTGCCAGCAGCCCAGGGGAGTCGAACACCGGGGAGCTGTTTTTT	CASSPGESNTGELFF
TRBD1	NA	TRBJ2-7	TRBV19	TGTGCCAGTAGTATGGGGCAGGGGGCTTACGAGCAGTACTTC	CASSMGQGAYEQYF
NA	NA	TRBJ1-1	TRBV28	TGTGCCAGCAGTTTAGGGCCTCCCGCTTTCTTT	CASSLGPPAFF
NA	NA	TRBJ2-3	TRBV10-3	TGTGCCATCGGTAGTAGGACAGGCCCTAGCGCAGATACGCAGTATTTT	CAIGSRTGPSADTQYF
NA	NA	TRBJ2-2	TRBV7-2	TGTGCCAGCAGCCGTGCGCTGGCGGGGGCGGGGAACACCGGGGAGCTGTTTTTT	CASSRALAGAGNTGELFF
TRBD1	NA	TRBJ1-4	TRBV28	TGTGCCAGCAGTTTCTATCAGGGGGGTGAAAAACTGTTTTTT	CASSFYQGGEKLFF
NA	NA	TRBJ1-1	TRBV7-9	TGTGCCAGCAGCTTCCCCGACAGGCCGGGCACTGAAGCTTTCTTT	CASSFPDRPGTEAFF
TRBD1	NA	TRBJ2-7	TRBV9	TGTGCCAGCAGCGTAGGTCAGGGGGTCTTCTACGAGCAGTACTTC	CASSVGQGVFYEQYF
TRBD1	NA	TRBJ1-1	TRBV5-4	TGTGCCAGCAGCTCAGGGGGGACAGGGGACCCGCTTTCGTTT	CASSSGGTGDPLSF
NA	NA	TRBJ1-2	TRBV30	TGTGCCTGGAGGGCAGGGTTCGGCTATGGCTACACCTTC	CAWRAGFGYGYTF
TRBD1	NA	TRBJ1-1	TRBV28	TGTGCCAGCCCCTCCCGGGACAGGGCCATGAACACTGAAGCTTTCTTT	CASPSRDRAMNTEAFF